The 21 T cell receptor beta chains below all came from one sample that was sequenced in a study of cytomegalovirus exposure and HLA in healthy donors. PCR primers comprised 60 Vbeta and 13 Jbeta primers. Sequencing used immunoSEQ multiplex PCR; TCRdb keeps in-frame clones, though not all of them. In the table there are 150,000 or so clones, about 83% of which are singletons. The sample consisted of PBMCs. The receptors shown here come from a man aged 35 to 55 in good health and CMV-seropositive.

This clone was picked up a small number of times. The CDR3 here is CAWSDYYNEQFF. DNA for the CDR3: TGTGCCTGGTCGGACTATTACAATGAGCAGTTCTTC. This rearrangement joins TRBV30 to TRBJ2-1; the D gene is possibly TRBD2 (6 bases). CDR1 and CDR2 from the germline V gene are GTSNPN and SVGIG (reference sequence). This CDR3 is built from 12 residues. With 5 bases removed from V and 4 bases from J, the gap between germline ends came to 9 bases.

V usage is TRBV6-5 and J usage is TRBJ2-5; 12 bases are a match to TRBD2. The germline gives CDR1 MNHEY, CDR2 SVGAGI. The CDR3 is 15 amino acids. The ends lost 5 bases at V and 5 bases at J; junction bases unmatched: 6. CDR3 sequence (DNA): TGTGCCAGCAGTACCCTAGCGGGAGGGCCGGAGACCCAGTACTTC. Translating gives CASSTLAGGPETQYF.

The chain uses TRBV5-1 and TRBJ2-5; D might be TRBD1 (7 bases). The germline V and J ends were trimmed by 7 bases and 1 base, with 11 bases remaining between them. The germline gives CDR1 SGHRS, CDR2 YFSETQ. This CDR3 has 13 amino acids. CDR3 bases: TGCGCCAGCTGGGGGGACAGCCAAGAGACCCAGTACTTC. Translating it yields CASWGDSQETQYF.

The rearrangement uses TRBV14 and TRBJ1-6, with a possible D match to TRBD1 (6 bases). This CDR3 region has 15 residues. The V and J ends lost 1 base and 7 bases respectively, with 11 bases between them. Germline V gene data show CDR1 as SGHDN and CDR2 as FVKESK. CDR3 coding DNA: TGTGCCAGCAGCCAAGTAGCGGGGGCGAATTCACCCCTCCACTTT. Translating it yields CASSQVAGANSPLHF. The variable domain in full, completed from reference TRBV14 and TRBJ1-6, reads EAGVTQFPSHSVIEKGQTVTLRCDPISGHDNLYWYRRVMGKEIKFLLHFVKESKQDESGMPNNRFLAERTGGTYSTLKVQPAELEDSGVYFCASSQVAGANSPLHFGNGTRLTVT.

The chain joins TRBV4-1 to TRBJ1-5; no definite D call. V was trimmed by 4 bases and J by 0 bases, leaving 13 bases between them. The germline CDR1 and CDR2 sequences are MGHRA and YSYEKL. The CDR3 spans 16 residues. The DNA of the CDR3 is TGCGCCAGCAGCCCCTTGCCGGGATATAGCAATCAGCCCCAGCATTTT. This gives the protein CASSPLPGYSNQPQHF.

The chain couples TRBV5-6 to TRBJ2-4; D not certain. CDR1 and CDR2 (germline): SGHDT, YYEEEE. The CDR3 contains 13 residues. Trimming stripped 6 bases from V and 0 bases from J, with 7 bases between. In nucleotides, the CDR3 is TGTGCCAGCACCCTCCTAGCCAAAAACATTCAGTACTTC. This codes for CASTLLAKNIQYF.

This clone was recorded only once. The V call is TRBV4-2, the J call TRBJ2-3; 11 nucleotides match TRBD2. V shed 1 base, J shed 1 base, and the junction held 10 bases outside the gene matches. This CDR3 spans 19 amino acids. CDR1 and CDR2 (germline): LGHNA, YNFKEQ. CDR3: CASSQGWVAGGQGTDTQYF. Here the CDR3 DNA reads TGTGCCAGCAGCCAAGGATGGGTAGCGGGAGGGCAAGGCACAGATACGCAGTATTTT.

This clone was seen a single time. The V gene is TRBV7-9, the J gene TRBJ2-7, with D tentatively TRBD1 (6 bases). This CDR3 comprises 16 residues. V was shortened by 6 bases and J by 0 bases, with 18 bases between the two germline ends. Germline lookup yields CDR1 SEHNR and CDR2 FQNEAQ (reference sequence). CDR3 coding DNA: TGTGCCAGCAGGGTCTTTACAGGGAATCACTCCTACGAGCAGTACTTC. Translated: CASRVFTGNHSYEQYF.

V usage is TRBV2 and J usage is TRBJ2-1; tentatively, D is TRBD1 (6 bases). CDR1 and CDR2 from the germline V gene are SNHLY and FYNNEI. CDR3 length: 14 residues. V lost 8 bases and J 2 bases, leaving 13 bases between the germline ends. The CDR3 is CASLIGQPYNEQFF. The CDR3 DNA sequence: TGTGCCAGCCTAATTGGACAGCCCTACAATGAGCAGTTCTTC.

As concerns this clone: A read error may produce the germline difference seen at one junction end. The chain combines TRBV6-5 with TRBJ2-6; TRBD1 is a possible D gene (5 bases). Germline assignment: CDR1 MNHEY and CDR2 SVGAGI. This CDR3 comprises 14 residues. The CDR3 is CASTPNSGANGLTF. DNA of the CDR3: TGTGCCAGCACCCCGAACTCTGGGGCCAACGGCCTGACTTTC.

CDR3 sequence: CASSSVQPQHF. CDR3 coding DNA: TGTGCCAGTTCGTCGGTGCAGCCCCAGCATTTT. V and J are TRBV28 and TRBJ1-5; no firm D call. The CDR3 runs 11 residues. Trimming removed 9 bases from V and 7 bases from J, with 10 bases in between. Looked up from germline, CDR1 is MDHEN and CDR2 is SYDVKM.

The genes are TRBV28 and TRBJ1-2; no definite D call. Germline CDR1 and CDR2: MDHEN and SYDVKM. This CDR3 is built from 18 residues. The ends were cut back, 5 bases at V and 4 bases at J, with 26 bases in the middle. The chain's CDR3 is CASSPLEGAVRLLYGYTF. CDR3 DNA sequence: TGTGCCAGCAGTCCGCTCGAAGGAGCAGTCCGCCTTCTCTATGGCTACACCTTC.

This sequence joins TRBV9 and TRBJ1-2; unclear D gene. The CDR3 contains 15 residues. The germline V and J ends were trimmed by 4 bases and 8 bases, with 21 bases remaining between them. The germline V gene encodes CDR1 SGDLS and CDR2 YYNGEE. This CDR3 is CASSPLHGAAEGYTF. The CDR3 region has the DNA TGTGCCAGCAGCCCACTCCATGGAGCGGCAGAGGGCTACACCTTC.

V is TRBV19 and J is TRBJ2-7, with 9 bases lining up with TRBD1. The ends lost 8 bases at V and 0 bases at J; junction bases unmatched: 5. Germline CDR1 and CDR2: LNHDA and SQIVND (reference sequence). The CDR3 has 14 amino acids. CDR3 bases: TGTGCCAGTTCCCGGGACAGGGACTCCTACGAGCAGTACTTC. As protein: CASSRDRDSYEQYF.

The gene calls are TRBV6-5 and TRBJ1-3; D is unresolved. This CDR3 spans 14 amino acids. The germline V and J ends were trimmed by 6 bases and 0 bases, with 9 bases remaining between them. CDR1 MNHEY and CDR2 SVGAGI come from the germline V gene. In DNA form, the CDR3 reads TGTGCCAGCAGACTAAGGAGCTCTGGAAACACCATATATTTT. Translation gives CASRLRSSGNTIYF.

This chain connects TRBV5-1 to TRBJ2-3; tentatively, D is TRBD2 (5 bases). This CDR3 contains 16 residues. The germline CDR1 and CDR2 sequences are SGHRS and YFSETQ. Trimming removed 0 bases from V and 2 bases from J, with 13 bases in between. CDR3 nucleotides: TGCGCCAGCAGCTTGGCTTCGGGATCTGACACAGATACGCAGTATTTT. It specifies CASSLASGSDTDTQYF.

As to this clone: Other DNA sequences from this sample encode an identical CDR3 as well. Here the CDR3 DNA reads TGTGCCAGCAGCTTAGCGCAGGAGGCCCAGTACTTC. It specifies CASSLAQEAQYF. The chain uses TRBV7-2 and TRBJ2-5; D is perhaps TRBD2 (5 bases). The CDR3 length is 12 residues. Trimming removed 0 bases at V and 9 bases at J, with 8 bases between. Germline V gene lookup returns CDR1 SGHTA and CDR2 FQGNSA. Full variable domain (outside the CDR3, taken from reference TRBV7-2 and TRBJ2-5): GAGVSQSPSNKVTEKGKDVELRCDPISGHTALYWYRQSLGQGLEFLIYFQGNSAPDKSGLPSDRFSAERTGGSVSTLTIQRTQQEDSAVYLCASSLAQEAQYFGPGTRLLVL.

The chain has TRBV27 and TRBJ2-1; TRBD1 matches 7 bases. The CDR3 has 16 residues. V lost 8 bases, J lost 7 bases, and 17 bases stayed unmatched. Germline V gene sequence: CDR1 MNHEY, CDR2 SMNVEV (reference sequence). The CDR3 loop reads CASGGFRQGVPNEQFF. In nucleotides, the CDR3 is TGTGCCAGCGGGGGATTTAGACAGGGAGTACCAAATGAGCAGTTCTTC.

The CDR3 DNA reads as TGTGCCATCAGTGCGGACAGGGCACACACCGGGGAGCTGTTTTTT. Amino acid sequence: CAISADRAHTGELFF. The chain couples TRBV10-3 to TRBJ2-2; 8 bases fit TRBD1. The germline gives CDR1 ENHRY, CDR2 SYGVKD. Trimming took 4 bases from V and 3 from J; bases not matched to a gene: 4. The CDR3 consists of 15 residues.

The CDR3 loop is CSVEGRLSGNTIYF. CDR3 coding DNA: TGCAGCGTTGAAGGCAGGCTCTCTGGAAACACCATATATTTT. The chain recombines TRBV29-1 with TRBJ1-3; D is unclear. The V and J ends lost 1 base and 0 bases respectively, with 7 bases between them. This CDR3 contains 14 residues. The germline V gene has CDR1 SQVTM and CDR2 ANQGSEA. The full variable domain, completed using reference TRBV29-1 and TRBJ1-3, is SAVISQKPSRDICQRGTSLTIQCQVDSQVTMMFWYRQQPGQSLTLIATANQGSEATYESGFVIDKFPISRPNLTFSTLTVSNMSPEDSSIYLCSVEGRLSGNTIYFGEGSWLTVV.

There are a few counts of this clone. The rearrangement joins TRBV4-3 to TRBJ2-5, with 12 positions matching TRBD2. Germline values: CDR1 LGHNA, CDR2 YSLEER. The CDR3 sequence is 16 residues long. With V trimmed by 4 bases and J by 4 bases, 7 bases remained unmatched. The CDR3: CASSRLAGVRGETQYF. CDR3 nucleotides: TGCGCCAGCAGCCGACTAGCGGGAGTTCGAGGAGAGACCCAGTACTTC.